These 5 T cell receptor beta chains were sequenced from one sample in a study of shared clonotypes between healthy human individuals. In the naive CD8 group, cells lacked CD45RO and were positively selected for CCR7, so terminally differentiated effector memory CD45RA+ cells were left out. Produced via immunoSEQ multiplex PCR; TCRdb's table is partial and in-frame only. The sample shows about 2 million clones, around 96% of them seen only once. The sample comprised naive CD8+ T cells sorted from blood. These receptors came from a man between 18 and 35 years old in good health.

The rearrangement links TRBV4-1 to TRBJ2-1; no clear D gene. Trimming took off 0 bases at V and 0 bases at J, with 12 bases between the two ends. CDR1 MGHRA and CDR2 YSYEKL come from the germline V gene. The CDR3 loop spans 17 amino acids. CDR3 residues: CASSQDGPLSSYNEQFF. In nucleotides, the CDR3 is TGCGCCAGCAGCCAAGACGGGCCCTTAAGCTCCTACAATGAGCAGTTCTTC.

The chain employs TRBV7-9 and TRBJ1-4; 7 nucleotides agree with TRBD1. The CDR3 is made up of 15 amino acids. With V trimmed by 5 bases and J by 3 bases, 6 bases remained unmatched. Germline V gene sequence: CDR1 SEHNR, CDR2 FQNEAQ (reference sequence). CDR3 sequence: CASSTSGTANEKLFF. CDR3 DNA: TGTGCCAGCAGCACATCCGGGACAGCTAATGAAAAACTGTTTTTT.

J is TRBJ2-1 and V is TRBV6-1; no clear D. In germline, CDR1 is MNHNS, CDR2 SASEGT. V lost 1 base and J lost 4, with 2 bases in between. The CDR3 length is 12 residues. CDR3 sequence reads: CASSEVYNEQFF. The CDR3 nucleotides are TGTGCCAGCAGTGAAGTTTACAATGAGCAGTTCTTC.

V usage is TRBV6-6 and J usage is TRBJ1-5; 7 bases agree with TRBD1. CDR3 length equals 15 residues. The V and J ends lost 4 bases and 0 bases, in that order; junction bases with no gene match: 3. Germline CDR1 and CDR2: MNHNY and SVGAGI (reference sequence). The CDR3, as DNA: TGTGCCAGCAGTTGGGACAGTTATAGCAATCAGCCCCAGCATTTT. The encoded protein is CASSWDSYSNQPQHF.

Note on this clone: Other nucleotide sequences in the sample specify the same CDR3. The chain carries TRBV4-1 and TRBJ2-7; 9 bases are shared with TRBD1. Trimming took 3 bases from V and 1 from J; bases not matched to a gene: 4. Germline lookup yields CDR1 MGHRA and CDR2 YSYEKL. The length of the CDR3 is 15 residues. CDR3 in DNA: TGCGCCAGCAGCCAGGGACAGGGCGCTTCCTACGAGCAGTACTTC. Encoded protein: CASSQGQGASYEQYF.